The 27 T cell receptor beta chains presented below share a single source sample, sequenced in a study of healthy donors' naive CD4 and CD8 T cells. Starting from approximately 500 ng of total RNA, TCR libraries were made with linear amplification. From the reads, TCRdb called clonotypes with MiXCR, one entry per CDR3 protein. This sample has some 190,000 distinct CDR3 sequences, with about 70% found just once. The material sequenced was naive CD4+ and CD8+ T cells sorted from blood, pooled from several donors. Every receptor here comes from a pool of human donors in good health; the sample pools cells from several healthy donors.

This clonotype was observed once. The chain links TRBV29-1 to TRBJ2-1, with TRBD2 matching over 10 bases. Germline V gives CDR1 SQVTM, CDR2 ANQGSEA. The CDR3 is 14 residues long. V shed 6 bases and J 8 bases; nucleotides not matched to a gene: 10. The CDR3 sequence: CSVQREGLVDEQFF. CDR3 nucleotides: TGCAGCGTACAGCGGGAGGGCCTTGTAGATGAGCAGTTCTTC.

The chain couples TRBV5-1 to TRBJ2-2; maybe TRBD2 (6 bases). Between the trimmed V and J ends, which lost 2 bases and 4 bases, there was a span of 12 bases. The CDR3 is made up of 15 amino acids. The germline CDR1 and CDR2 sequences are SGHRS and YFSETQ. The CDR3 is CASSLAGRPTGELFF. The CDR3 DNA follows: TGCGCCAGCAGCTTAGCGGGCAGGCCCACCGGGGAGCTGTTTTTT.

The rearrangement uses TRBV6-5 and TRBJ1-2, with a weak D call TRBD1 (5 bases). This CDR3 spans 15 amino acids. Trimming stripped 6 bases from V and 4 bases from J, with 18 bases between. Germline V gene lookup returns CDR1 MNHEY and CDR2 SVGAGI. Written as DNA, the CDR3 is TGTGCCAGCAGCTCCCCTCAGGGCAGGCCCTATGGCTACACCTTC. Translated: CASSSPQGRPYGYTF.

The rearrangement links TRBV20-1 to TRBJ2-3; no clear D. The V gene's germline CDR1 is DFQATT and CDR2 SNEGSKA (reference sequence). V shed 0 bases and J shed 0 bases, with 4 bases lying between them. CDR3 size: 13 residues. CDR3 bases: TGCAGTGCTAGAGAGCCCAGCACAGATACGCAGTATTTT. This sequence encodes CSAREPSTDTQYF.

Here the CDR3 DNA reads TGTGCCAGCTCACCTACACAAGGCTACGAGCAGTACTTC. This sequence encodes CASSPTQGYEQYF. The rearrangement joins TRBV18 to TRBJ2-7; D is undetermined. The CDR3 is made up of 13 amino acids. Germline-derived CDR1 and CDR2 are KGHSH and LQKENI. V shed 3 bases and J shed 3 bases, with 9 bases lying between them.

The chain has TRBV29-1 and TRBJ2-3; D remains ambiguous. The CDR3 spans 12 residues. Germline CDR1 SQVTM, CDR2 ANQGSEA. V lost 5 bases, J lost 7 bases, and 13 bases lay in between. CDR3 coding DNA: TGCAGCGTTCCGCTTCAAGGGAATACGCAGTATTTT. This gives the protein CSVPLQGNTQYF.

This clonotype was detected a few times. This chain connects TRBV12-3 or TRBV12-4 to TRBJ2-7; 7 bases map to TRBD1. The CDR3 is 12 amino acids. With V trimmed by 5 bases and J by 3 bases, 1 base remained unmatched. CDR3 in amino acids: CASSRQGYEQYF. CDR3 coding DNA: TGTGCCAGCAGTCGACAGGGCTACGAGCAGTACTTC.

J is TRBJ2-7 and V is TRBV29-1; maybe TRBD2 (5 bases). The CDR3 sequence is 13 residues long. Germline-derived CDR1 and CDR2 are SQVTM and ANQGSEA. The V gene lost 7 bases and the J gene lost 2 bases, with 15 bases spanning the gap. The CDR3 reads CSAEDDGTYEQYF. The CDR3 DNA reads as TGCAGCGCCGAAGACGACGGGACCTACGAGCAGTACTTC.

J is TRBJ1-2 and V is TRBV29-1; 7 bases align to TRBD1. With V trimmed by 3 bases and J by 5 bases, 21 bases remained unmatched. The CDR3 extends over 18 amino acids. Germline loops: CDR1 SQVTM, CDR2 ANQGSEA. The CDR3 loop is CSVEGIQPGQIVEYGYTF. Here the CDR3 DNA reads TGCAGCGTTGAGGGTATTCAACCGGGACAGATAGTAGAATATGGCTACACCTTC.

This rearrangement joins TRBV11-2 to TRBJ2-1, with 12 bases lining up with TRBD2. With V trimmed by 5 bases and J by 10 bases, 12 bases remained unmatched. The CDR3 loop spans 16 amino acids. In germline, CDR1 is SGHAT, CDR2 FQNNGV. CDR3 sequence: CASSPRTSGDRPEQFF. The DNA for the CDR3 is TGTGCCAGCAGCCCCCGGACTAGCGGGGACCGACCAGAGCAGTTCTTC.

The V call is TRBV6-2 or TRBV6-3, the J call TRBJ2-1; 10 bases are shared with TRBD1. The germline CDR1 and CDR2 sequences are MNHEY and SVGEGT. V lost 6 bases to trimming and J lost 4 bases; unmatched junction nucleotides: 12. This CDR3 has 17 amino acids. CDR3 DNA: TGTGCCAGCAGCTATAACCTCGGGACAGGGGAATACAATGAGCAGTTCTTC. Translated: CASSYNLGTGEYNEQFF.

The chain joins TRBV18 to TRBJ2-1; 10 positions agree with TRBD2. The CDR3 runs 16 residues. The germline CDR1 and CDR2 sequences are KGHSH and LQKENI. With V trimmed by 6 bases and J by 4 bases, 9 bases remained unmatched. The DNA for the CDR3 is TGTGCCAGCTCTCCTCCTAGCGGGGGTGCATACAATGAGCAGTTCTTC. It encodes CASSPPSGGAYNEQFF. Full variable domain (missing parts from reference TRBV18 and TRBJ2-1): NAGVMQNPRHLVRRRGQEARLRCSPMKGHSHVYWYRQLPEEGLKFMVYLQKENIIDESGMPKERFSAEFPKEGPSILRIQQVVRGDSAAYFCASSPPSGGAYNEQFFGPGTRLTVL.

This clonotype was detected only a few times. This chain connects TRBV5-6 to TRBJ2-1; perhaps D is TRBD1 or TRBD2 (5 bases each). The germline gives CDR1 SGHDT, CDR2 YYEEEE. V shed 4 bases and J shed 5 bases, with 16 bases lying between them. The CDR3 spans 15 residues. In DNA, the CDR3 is TGTGCCAGCAGCACGGACCGGGACGGACACAATGAGCAGTTCTTC. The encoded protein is CASSTDRDGHNEQFF.

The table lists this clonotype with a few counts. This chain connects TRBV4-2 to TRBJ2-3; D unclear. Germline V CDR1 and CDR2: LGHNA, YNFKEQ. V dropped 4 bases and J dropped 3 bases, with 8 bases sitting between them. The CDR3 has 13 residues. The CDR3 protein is CASSPPLTDTQYF. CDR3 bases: TGTGCCAGCAGCCCCCCGTTGACAGATACGCAGTATTTT.

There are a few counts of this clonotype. The CDR3 sequence: CSATTGRDYGYTF. The CDR3 DNA reads TGCAGCGCCACCACGGGACGGGACTATGGCTACACCTTC. The rearrangement uses TRBV29-1 and TRBJ1-2; tentative D call: TRBD1 (5 bases). Germline assignment: CDR1 SQVTM and CDR2 ANQGSEA. The CDR3 is 13 residues long. Between the trimmed V and J ends, which lost 7 bases and 3 bases, there was a span of 15 bases.

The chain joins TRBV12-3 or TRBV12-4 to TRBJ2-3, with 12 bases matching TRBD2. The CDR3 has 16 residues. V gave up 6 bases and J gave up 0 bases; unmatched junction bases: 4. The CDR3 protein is CASSRTSGVSTDTQYF. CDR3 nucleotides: TGTGCCAGCAGCCGGACTAGCGGGGTTAGCACAGATACGCAGTATTTT.

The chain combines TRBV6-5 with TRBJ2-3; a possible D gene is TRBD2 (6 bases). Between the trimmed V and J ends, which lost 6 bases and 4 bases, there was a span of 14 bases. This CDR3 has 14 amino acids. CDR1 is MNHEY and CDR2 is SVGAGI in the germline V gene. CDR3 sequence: CASRAGTPSDTQYF. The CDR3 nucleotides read TGTGCCAGCAGGGCTGGGACTCCGTCAGATACGCAGTATTTT.

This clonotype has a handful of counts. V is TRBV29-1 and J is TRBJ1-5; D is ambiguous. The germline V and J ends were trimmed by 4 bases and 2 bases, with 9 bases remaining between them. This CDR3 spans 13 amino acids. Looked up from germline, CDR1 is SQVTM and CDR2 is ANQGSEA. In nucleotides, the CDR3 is TGCAGCGTTGGCGGTGGGGGCAATCAGCCCCAGCATTTT. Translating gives CSVGGGGNQPQHF.

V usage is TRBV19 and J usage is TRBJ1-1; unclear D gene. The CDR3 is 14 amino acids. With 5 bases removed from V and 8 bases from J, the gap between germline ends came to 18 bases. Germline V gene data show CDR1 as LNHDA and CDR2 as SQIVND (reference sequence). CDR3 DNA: TGTGCCAGTAGTTCAAACCCGTCGGGGAACGAAGCTTTCTTT. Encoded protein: CASSSNPSGNEAFF. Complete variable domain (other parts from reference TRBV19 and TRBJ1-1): DGGITQSPKYLFRKEGQNVTLSCEQNLNHDAMYWYRQDPGQGLRLIYYSQIVNDFQKGDIAEGYSVSREKKESFPLTVTSAQKNPTAFYLCASSSNPSGNEAFFGQGTRLTVV.

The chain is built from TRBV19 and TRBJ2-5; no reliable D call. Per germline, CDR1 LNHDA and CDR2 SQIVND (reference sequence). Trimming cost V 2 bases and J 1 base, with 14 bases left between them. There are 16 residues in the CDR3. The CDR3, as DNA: TGTGCCAGTAGTATACAGGTCCAGATAGCCCAAGAGACCCAGTACTTC. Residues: CASSIQVQIAQETQYF. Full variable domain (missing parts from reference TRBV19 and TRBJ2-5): DGGITQSPKYLFRKEGQNVTLSCEQNLNHDAMYWYRQDPGQGLRLIYYSQIVNDFQKGDIAEGYSVSREKKESFPLTVTSAQKNPTAFYLCASSIQVQIAQETQYFGPGTRLLVL.

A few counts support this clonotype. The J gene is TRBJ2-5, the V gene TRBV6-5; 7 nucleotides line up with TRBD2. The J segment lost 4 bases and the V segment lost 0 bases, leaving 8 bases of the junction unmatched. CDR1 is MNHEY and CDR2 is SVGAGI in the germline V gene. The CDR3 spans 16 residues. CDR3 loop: CASSYSRLAAGETQYF. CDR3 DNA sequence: TGTGCCAGCAGTTACTCGAGGCTAGCGGCGGGAGAGACCCAGTACTTC.

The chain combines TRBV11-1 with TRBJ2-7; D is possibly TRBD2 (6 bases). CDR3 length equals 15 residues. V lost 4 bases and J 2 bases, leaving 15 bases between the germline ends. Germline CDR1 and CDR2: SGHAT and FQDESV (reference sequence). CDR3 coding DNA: TGTGCCAGCAGCTCCGCGCGGGGTCGGGCCTACGAGCAGTACTTC. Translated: CASSSARGRAYEQYF.

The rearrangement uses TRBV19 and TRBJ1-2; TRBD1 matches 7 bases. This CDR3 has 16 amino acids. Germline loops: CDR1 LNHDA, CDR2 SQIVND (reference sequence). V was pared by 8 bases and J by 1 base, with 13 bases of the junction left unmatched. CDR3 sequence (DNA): TGTGCCAGTGAAGGCGTGGGGACAGATGATAACTATGGCTACACCTTC. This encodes CASEGVGTDDNYGYTF. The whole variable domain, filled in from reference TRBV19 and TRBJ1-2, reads DGGITQSPKYLFRKEGQNVTLSCEQNLNHDAMYWYRQDPGQGLRLIYYSQIVNDFQKGDIAEGYSVSREKKESFPLTVTSAQKNPTAFYLCASEGVGTDDNYGYTFGSGTRLTVV.

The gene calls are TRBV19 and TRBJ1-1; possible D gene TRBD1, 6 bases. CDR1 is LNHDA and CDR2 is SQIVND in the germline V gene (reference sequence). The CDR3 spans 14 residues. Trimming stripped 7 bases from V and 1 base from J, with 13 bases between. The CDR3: CASTRGSRNTEAFF. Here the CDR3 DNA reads TGTGCCAGTACGAGGGGGTCCAGGAACACTGAAGCTTTCTTT.

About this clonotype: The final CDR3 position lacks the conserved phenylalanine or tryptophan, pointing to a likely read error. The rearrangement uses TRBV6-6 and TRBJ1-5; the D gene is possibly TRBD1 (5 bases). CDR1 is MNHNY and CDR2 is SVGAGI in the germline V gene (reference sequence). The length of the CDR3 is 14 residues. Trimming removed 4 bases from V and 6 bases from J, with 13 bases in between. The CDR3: CASSSTRGGQPQHS. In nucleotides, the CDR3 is TGTGCCAGCAGTTCCACTCGCGGGGGTCAGCCCCAGCATTCT.

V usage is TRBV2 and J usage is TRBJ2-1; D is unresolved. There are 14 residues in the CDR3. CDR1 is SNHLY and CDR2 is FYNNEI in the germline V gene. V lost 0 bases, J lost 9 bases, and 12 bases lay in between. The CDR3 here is CASSEALWNPEQFF. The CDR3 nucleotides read TGTGCCAGCAGTGAAGCGCTCTGGAATCCTGAGCAGTTCTTC.

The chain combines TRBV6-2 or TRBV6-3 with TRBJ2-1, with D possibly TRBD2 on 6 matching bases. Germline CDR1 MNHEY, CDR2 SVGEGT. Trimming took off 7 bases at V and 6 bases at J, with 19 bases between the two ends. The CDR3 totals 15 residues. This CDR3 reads CASTKQASGVNEQFF. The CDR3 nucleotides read TGTGCCAGCACCAAACAAGCTTCGGGAGTCAATGAGCAGTTCTTC.